This entry describes one TCR beta chain. J lost 1 base, V lost 6 bases, and 2 bases had no gene match. This CDR3 has 13 residues. Germline loops: CDR1 DFQATT, CDR2 SNEGSKA (reference sequence). The data derive from a study of blood T cells in healthy people across ages. With a J-beta primer mix and a sample-barcoded 5' primer, a second PCR ran 7 to 11 cycles. MiXCR, run by TCRdb on the 5' RACE reads, gives a single entry per CDR3 protein. The table shows 500,000 to 550,000 distinct CDR3 sequences, with around 24% occurring only once. This same sample was also taken into another study, of T cells of mothers and their children. Turning to that study: Related pairs of mothers and children showed slightly higher, non-significant overlap versus unrelated pairs.

This TCR came from a boy younger than 18 in good health. V gene TRBV20-1 combines with J gene TRBJ2-7, with 11 bases lining up with TRBD2. The sample was blood. The CDR3 loop reads CSAGLAGSYEQYF. CDR3 nucleotide sequence: TGCAGTGCCGGACTAGCGGGTTCCTACGAGCAGTACTTC.